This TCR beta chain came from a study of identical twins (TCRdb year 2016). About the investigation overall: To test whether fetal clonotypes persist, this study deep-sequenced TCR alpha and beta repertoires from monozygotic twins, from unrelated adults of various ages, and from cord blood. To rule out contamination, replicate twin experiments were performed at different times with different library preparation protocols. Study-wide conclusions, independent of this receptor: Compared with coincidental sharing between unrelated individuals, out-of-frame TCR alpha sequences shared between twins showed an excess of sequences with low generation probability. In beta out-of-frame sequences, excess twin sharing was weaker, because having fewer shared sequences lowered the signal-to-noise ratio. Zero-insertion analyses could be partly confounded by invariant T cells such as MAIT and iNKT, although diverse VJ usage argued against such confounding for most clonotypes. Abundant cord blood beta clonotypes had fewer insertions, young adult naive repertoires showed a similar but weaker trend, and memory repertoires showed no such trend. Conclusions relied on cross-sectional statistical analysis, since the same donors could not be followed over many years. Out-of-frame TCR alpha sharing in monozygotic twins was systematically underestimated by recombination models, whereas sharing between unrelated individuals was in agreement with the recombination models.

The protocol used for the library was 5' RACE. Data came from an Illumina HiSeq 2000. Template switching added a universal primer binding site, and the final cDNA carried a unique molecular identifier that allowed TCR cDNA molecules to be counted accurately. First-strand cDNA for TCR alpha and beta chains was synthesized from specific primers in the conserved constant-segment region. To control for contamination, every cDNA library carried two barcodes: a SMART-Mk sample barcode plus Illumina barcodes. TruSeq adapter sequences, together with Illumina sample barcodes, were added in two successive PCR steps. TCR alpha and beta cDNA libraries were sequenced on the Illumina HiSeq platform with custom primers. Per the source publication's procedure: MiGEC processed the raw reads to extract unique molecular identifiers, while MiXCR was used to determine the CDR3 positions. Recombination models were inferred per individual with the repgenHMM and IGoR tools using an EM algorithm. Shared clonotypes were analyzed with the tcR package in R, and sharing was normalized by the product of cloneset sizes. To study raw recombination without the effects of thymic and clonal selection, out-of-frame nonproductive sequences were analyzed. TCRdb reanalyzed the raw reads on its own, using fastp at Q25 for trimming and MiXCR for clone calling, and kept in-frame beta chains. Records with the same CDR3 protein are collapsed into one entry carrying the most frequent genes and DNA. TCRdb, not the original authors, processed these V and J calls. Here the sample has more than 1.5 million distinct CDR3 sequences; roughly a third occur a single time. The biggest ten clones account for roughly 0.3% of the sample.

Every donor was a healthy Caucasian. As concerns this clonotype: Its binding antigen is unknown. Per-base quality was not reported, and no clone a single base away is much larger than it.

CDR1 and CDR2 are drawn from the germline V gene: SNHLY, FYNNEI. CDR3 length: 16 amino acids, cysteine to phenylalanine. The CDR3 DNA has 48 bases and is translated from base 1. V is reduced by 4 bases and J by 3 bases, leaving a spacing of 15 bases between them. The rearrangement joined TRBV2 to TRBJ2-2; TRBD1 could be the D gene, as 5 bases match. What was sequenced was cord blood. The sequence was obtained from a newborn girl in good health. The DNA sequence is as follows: TGTGCCAGCAGTGTAGGGTTGACAGCCTACACCGGGGAGCTGTTTTTT. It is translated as CASSVGLTAYTGELFF. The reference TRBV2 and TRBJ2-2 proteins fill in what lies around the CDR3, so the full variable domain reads EPEVTQTPSHQVTQMGQEVILRCVPISNHLYFYWYRQILGQKVEFLVSFYNNEISEKSEIFDDQFSVERPDGSNFTLKIRSTKLEDSAMYFCASSVGLTAYTGELFFGEGSRLTVL.